A selection of T cell receptor beta chains follows, all from one sample in a study of T-cell memory formation after mild COVID-19. One entry per CDR3 protein results from TCRdb running MiXCR on the 5' RACE reads. The sample has under 110,000 distinct CDR3 sequences, roughly 12% seen once; the top ten hold 27%. The sequencing input was PBMCs or a T cell subset sorted from them (not recorded which). Receptors were obtained from an adult woman who had mild COVID-19 (a few samples of this study predate the infection). Cell type and time point are not known. Both conserved end residues are part of each CDR3. The D gene is left open where the match is weak. Expanded clones get a size class; other rows say once, few or many, or leave the size out.

size: NA; V: TRBV24-1; D: TRBD1; J: TRBJ2-3; CDR3: CATSDHPGQGVERTDTQYF; DNA: TGTGCCACCAGTGATCATCCGGGACAGGGAGTTGAAAGAACAGATACGCAGTATTTT
size: few; V: TRBV7-9; D: TRBD2; J: TRBJ2-3; CDR3: CASSPSGGAEDTQYF; DNA: TGTGCCAGCAGCCCTAGCGGGGGGGCCGAAGATACGCAGTATTTT
size: few; V: TRBV7-3; D: NA; J: TRBJ2-7; CDR3: CASSIGREQYF; DNA: TGTGCCAGCAGCATAGGGAGGGAGCAGTACTTC
size: few; V: TRBV11-2; D: TRBD1; J: TRBJ1-1; CDR3: CASSSRRTGIGDMNTEAFF; DNA: TGTGCCAGCAGCTCCCGTAGGACAGGGATTGGGGATATGAACACTGAAGCTTTCTTT
size: few; V: TRBV7-6; D: NA; J: TRBJ2-7; CDR3: CASSPTGTGLATEQYF; DNA: TGTGCCAGCAGCCCTACCGGGACCGGCCTTGCCACCGAGCAGTACTTC
size: NA; V: TRBV14; D: NA; J: TRBJ1-2; CDR3: CASSQVGAGGYTF; DNA: TGTGCCAGCAGCCAAGTGGGGGCGGGAGGCTACACCTTC
size: few; V: TRBV12-3/TRBV12-4; D: NA; J: TRBJ2-7; CDR3: CASSLRAGLYEQYF; DNA: TGTGCCAGCAGTTTAAGGGCGGGTCTCTACGAGCAGTACTTC
size: NA; V: TRBV10-3; D: TRBD2; J: TRBJ2-1; CDR3: CAISTTGTTIFNEQFF; DNA: TGTGCCATCAGTACAACCGGGACTACCATCTTCAATGAGCAGTTCTTC
size: NA; V: TRBV6-4; D: NA; J: TRBJ2-3; CDR3: CASAGRNTDTQYF; DNA: TGTGCCAGCGCGGGACGGAACACAGATACGCAGTATTTT
size: few; V: TRBV12-3/TRBV12-4; D: NA; J: TRBJ2-1; CDR3: CASSPGEARSEQFF; DNA: TGTGCCAGCAGCCCCGGTGAAGCGAGGAGTGAGCAGTTCTTC
size: few; V: TRBV4-3; D: NA; J: TRBJ2-1; CDR3: CASSQDHDPYNEQFF; DNA: TGCGCCAGCAGCCAAGATCACGACCCATACAATGAGCAGTTCTTC
size: NA; V: TRBV10-2; D: TRBD2; J: TRBJ2-1; CDR3: CASNLGTSGTWDLYNEQFF; DNA: TGCGCCAGCAACCTTGGGACTAGCGGGACCTGGGACCTCTACAATGAGCAGTTCTTC
size: few; V: TRBV7-8; D: TRBD2; J: TRBJ2-5; CDR3: CASSLIEAGDSQETQYF; DNA: TGTGCCAGCAGCTTAATTGAAGCGGGGGACTCTCAAGAGACCCAGTACTTC
size: few; V: TRBV10-1; D: NA; J: TRBJ2-7; CDR3: CASTEVRRSYEQYF; DNA: TGCGCCAGCACAGAGGTACGGAGGTCCTACGAGCAGTACTTC